One sample yielded the 3 T cell receptor beta chains listed below, sequenced in a study of T-cell reconstitution after alpha-beta-depleted transplantation in children. The TCRbeta library incorporated unique molecular identifiers. Each CDR3 protein is one row after TCRdb ran MiXCR on the PCR reads. Of 600,000 or so distinct CDR3 sequences in the sample, roughly 23% are singletons; the top ten hold 11% to 15%. The source was PBMCs, mostly from graft donor cells, collected 360 days after TCRalphabeta/CD19-depleted stem cell transplant. The receptors were sampled from a boy less than two years old who had a stem cell transplant for acute myeloid leukemia, so the T cells may come from the graft donor.

This clonotype was seen more than once but under ten times. This chain links TRBV7-6 with TRBJ2-2; D is possibly TRBD2 (6 bases). Germline V gene sequence: CDR1 SGHVS, CDR2 FNYEAQ. The CDR3 is 18 amino acids. With 1 base removed from V and 0 bases from J, the gap between germline ends came to 15 bases. The CDR3 region has the DNA TGTGCCAGCAGCTTAGAACGGGGGAAAGCCCCGAACACCGGGGAGCTGTTTTTT. The encoded protein is CASSLERGKAPNTGELFF.

This clonotype has just a few counts. This chain joins TRBV28 and TRBJ2-3, with 12 bases aligning to TRBD2. CDR3 size: 16 residues. V shed 6 bases and J 3 bases; nucleotides not matched to a gene: 7. CDR1 and CDR2 (germline): MDHEN, SYDVKM. The DNA of the CDR3 is TGTGCCAGCAGCGGACTGACTAGCGGGGGTACAGATACGCAGTATTTT. It is translated as CASSGLTSGGTDTQYF.

The chain links TRBV5-1 to TRBJ2-7, with TRBD2 as a possible D gene (6 bases). The V and J ends lost 1 base and 2 bases respectively, with 13 bases between them. The CDR3 runs to 15 residues. Germline V lookup: CDR1 SGHRS, CDR2 YFSETQ. CDR3 loop: CASSLYRDSPYEQYF. The DNA of the CDR3 is TGCGCCAGCAGCTTGTATCGGGACTCACCCTACGAGCAGTACTTC.